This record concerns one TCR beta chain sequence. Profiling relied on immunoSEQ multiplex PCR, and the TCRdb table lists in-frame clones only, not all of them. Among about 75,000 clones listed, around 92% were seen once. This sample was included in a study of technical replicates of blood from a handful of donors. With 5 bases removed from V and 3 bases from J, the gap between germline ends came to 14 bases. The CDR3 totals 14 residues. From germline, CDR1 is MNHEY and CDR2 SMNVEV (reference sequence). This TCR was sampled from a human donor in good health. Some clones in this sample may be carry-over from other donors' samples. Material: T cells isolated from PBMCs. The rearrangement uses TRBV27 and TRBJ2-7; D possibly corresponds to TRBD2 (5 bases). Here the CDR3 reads CASSPQTRGYEQYF. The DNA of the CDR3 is TGTGCCAGCAGTCCACAGACTCGGGGCTACGAGCAGTACTTC.